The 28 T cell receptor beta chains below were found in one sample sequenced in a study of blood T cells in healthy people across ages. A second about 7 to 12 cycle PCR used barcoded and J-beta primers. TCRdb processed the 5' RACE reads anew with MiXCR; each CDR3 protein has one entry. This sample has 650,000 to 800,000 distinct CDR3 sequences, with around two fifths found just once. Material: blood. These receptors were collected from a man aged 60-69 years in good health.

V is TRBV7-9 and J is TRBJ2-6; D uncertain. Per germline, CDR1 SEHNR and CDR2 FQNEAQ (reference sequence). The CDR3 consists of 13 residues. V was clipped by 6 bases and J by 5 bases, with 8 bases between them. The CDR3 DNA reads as TGTGCCAGCAGACCCGACTGGGCCAACGTCCTGACTTTC. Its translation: CASRPDWANVLTF.

The CDR3 is CASNRAPSSAQFF. The CDR3 coding sequence is TGTGCCAGCAACCGGGCCCCTAGCTCGGCCCAGTTCTTC. V gene TRBV28 combines with J gene TRBJ2-1, with D maybe TRBD2 (5 bases). The CDR3 length is 13 residues. Germline V lookup: CDR1 MDHEN, CDR2 SYDVKM. The germline V and J ends were trimmed by 7 bases and 13 bases, with 20 bases remaining between them.

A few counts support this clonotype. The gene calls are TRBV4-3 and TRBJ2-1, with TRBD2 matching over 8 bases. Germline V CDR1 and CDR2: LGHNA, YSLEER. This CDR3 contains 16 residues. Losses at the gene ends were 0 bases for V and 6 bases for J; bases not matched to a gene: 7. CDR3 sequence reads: CASSQDGAGDFNEQFF. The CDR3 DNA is TGCGCCAGCAGCCAAGATGGAGCGGGGGATTTCAATGAGCAGTTCTTC.

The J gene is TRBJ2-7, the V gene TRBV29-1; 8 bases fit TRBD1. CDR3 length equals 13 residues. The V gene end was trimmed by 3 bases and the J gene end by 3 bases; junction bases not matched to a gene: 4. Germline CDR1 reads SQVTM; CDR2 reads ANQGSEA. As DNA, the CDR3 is TGCAGCGTTGAGGACAGGGTAGGCTACGAGCAGTACTTC. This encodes CSVEDRVGYEQYF.

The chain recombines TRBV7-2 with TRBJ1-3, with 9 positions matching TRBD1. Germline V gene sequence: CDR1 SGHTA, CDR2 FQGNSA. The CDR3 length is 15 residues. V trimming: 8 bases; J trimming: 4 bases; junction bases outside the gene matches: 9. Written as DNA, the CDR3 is TGTGCCAGCTGGCCCGGGACAGGGCGAGGAAACACCATATATTTT. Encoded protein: CASWPGTGRGNTIYF.

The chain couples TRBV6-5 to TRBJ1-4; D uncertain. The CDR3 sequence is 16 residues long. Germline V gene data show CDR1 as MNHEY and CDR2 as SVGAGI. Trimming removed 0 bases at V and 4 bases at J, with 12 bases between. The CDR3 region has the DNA TGTGCCAGCAGTTACTCGGGAGGGAAGGGTAATGAAAAACTGTTTTTT. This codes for CASSYSGGKGNEKLFF.

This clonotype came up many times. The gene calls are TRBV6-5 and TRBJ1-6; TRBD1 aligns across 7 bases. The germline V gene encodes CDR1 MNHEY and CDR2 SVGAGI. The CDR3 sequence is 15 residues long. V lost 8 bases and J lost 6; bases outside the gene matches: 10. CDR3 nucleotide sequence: TGTGCCAGCGGCTTGTCGACAGGGATTAATTCACCCCTCCACTTT. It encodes CASGLSTGINSPLHF.

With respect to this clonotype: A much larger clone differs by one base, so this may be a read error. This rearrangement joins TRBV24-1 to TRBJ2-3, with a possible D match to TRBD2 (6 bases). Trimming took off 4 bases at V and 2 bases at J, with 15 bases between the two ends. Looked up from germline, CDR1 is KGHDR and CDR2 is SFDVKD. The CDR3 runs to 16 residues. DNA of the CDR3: TGTGCCACCAGTGAGCCGGGACGGGAGATCACAGATACGCAGTATTTT. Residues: CATSEPGREITDTQYF.

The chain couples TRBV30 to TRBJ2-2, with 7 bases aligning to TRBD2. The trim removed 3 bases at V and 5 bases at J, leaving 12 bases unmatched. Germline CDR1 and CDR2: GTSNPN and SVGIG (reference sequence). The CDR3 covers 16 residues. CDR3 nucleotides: TGTGCCTGGAGGTCGGGGGGACCAGTCGGTACCGGGGAGCTGTTTTTT. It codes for CAWRSGGPVGTGELFF.

CDR3 residues: CASIPIEGARGYTF. In nucleotides, the CDR3 is TGTGCCAGCATCCCTATTGAGGGGGCGCGTGGCTACACCTTC. The V gene is TRBV6-4, the J gene TRBJ1-2; TRBD1 aligns across 7 bases. Germline lookup yields CDR1 MRHNA and CDR2 SNTAGT. Trimming took 7 bases from V and 7 from J; bases not matched to a gene: 12. The CDR3 has 14 amino acids.

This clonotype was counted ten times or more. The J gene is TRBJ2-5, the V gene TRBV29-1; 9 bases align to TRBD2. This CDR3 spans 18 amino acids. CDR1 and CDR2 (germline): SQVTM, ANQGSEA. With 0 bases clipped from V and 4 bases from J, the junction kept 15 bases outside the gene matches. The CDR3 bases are TGCAGCGTTGAAGATCGCAGGAGTAGCGGGGGTGACGGAGAGACCCAGTACTTC. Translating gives CSVEDRRSSGGDGETQYF.

CDR3 coding DNA: TGTGCCAGCAGTGAAAACGGGGGTAAAGAGACCCAGTACTTC. Translated, it gives CASSENGGKETQYF. The chain recombines TRBV6-1 with TRBJ2-5; possible D gene TRBD2, 6 bases. V lost 2 bases to trimming and J lost 3 bases, with 10 bases between them. Germline V gene data show CDR1 as MNHNS and CDR2 as SASEGT. This CDR3 has 14 amino acids.

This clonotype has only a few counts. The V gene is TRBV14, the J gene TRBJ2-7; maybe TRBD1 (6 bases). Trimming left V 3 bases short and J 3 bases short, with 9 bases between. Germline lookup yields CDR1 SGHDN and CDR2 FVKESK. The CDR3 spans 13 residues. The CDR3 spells CASSQLGGYEQYF. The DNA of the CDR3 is TGTGCCAGCAGCCAGCTAGGGGGCTACGAGCAGTACTTC.

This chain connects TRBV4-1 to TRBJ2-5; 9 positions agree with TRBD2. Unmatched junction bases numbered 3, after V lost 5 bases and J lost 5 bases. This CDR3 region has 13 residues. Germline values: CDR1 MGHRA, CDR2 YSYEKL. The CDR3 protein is CASSTSGWETQYF. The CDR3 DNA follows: TGCGCCAGCAGCACTAGCGGGTGGGAGACCCAGTACTTC.

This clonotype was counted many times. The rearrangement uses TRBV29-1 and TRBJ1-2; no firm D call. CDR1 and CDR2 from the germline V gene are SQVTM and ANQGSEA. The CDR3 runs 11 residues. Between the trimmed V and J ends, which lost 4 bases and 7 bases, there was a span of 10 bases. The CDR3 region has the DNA TGCAGCGTTGGATCAACGGCTGGCTACACCTTC. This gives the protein CSVGSTAGYTF.

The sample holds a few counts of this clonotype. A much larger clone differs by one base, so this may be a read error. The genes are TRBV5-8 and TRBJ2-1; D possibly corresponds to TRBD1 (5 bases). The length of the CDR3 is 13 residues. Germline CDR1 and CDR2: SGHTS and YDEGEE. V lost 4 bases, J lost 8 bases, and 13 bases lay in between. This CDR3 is CASSVLEGDEQFF. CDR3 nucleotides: TGTGCCAGCAGCGTGTTAGAAGGGGATGAGCAGTTCTTC.

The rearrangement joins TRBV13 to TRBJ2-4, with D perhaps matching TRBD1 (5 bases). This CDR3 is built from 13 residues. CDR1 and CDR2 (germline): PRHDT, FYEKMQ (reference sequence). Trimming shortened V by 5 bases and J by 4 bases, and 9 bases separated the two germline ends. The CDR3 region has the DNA TGTGCCAGCAGCGTCAAGGGGAAAAACATTCAGTACTTC. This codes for CASSVKGKNIQYF. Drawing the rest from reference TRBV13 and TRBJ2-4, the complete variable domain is AAGVIQSPRHLIKEKRETATLKCYPIPRHDTVYWYQQGPGQDPQFLISFYEKMQSDKGSIPDRFSAQQFSDYHSELNMSSLELGDSALYFCASSVKGKNIQYFGAGTRLSVL.

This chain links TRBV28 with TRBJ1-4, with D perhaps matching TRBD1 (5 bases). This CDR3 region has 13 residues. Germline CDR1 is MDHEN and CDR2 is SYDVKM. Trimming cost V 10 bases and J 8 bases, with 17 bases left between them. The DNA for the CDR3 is TGTGCCACCTCGGGGCTCCCTTGGGAAAAACTGTTTTTT. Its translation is CATSGLPWEKLFF.

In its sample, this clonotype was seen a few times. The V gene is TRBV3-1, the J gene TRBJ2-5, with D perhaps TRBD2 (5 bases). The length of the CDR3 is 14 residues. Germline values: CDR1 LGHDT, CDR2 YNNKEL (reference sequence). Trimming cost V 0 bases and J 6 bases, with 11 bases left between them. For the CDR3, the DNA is TGTGCCAGCAGCCAAGATAATAGAGGGCAGACCCAGTACTTC. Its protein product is CASSQDNRGQTQYF.

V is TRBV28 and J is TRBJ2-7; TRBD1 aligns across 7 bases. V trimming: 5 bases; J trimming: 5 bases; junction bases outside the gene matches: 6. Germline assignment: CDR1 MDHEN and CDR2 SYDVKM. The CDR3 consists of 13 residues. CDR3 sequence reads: CASSGRGSNEQYF. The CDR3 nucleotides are TGTGCCAGCAGTGGCAGGGGGTCCAACGAGCAGTACTTC.

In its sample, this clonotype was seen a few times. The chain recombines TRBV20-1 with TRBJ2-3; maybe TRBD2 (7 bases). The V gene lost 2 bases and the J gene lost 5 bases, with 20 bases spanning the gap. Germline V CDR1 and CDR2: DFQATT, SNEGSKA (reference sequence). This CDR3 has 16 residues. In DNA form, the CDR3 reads TGCAGTGCTAGAAGTTTCTCTAGGGGGAGGGTAGATACGCAGTATTTT. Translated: CSARSFSRGRVDTQYF.

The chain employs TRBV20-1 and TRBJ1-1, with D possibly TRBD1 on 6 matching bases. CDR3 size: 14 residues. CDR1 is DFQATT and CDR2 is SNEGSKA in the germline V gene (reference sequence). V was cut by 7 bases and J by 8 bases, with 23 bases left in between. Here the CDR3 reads CSVGRGGRSGEAFF. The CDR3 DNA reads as TGCAGTGTAGGACGTGGGGGGCGGTCGGGGGAAGCTTTCTTT.

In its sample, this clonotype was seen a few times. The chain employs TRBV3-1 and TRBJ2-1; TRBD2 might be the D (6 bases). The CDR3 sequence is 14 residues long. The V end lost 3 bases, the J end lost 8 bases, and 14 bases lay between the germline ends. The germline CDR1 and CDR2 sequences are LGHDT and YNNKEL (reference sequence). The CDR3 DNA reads TGTGCCAGCAGCCATGATTGGCGGGGTTATGAGCAGTTCTTC. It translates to CASSHDWRGYEQFF.

The CDR3 sequence is CASSLALASGGGPRETQYF. The CDR3 region has the DNA TGTGCCAGCAGCTTAGCGCTGGCTAGCGGGGGGGGTCCCCGAGAGACCCAGTACTTC. The chain employs TRBV7-2 and TRBJ2-5; 12 nucleotides line up with TRBD2. The CDR3 contains 19 residues. Germline CDR1 reads SGHTA; CDR2 reads FQGNSA. V dropped 0 bases and J dropped 4; count of bases not matched to a gene: 12.

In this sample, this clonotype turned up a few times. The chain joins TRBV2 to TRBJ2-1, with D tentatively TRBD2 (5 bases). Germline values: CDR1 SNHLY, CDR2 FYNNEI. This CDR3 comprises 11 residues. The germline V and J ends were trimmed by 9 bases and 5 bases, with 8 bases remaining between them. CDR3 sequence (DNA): TGTGCCAGTTGGACTGACAATGAGCAGTTCTTC. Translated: CASWTDNEQFF.

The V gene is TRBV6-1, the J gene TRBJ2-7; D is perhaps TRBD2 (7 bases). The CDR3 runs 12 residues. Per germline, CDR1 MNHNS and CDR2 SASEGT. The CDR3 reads CESEGGSGEQYF. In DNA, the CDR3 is TGTGAGAGTGAGGGGGGGTCCGGCGAGCAGTACTTC.

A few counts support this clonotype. The CDR3 is CASSLQTGAQETQYF. The CDR3 nucleotides are TGCGCCAGCAGCCTTCAGACGGGAGCCCAAGAGACCCAGTACTTC. V and J are TRBV4-3 and TRBJ2-5, with D maybe TRBD2 (6 bases). V dropped 4 bases and J dropped 1 base, with 13 bases sitting between them. CDR1 and CDR2 from the germline V gene are LGHNA and YSLEER. The CDR3 loop spans 15 amino acids.

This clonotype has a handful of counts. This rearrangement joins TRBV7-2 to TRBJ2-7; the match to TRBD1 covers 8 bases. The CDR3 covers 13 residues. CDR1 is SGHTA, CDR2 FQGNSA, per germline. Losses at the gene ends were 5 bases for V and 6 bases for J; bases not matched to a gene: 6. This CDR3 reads CASSRTGWFEQYF. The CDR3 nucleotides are TGTGCCAGCAGCCGGACAGGGTGGTTCGAGCAGTACTTC.